Listed here is a single T cell receptor (beta chain). This clone was counted once. Its specific antigen is unknown. There are no base qualities to consult, and no much larger clone falls within one base. Different DNA sequences within this sample yield the same CDR3. Genomic DNA was extracted from sorted cells for sequencing of the TCRbeta CDR3 region. TCRbeta CDR3 regions were sequenced using the immunoSEQ Assay. TCRdb carries this immuneACCESS record with in-frame sequences only. Its versions omit some clonotypes, under half of them owing to an unresolved V gene in the studies checked, with the rest unexplained. Recorded for this sample are tens of thousands of clones; roughly 84% of them occurred a single time. The ten top clones hold around 0.52% of the sample. The trial excluded patients who had a history of autoimmune disease or who were on systemic immunosuppression. Peripheral blood for TCR sequencing was drawn from every dose cohort at baseline, at cycle 4 day 1 and at cycle 7 day 1. The samples were drawn from a first-in-human, open-label, multicenter phase I dose-escalation trial of ivuxolimab. Adults with locally advanced or metastatic melanoma, renal cell carcinoma, hepatocellular carcinoma or head and neck squamous cell carcinoma were enrolled in the trial. CD4+ and CD8+ T cells were sorted separately from peripheral blood before TCR sequencing.

These data come from a study of OX40 agonist ivuxolimab in advanced cancers. With regard to the full study: The costimulatory receptor OX40 (CD134) was targeted by ivuxolimab, a fully human IgG2 agonistic monoclonal antibody. Intravenous ivuxolimab was administered to patients every 2 weeks at six dose levels: 0.01, 0.1, 0.3, 1.5, 3 and 10 mg/kg. Partial responses were achieved by three dose-escalation patients, of whom one had hepatocellular carcinoma and two had cutaneous melanoma. Prior anti-PD-1, anti-PD-L1 or anti-CTLA-4 therapy was permitted, and approximately 39% of dose-escalation patients had received checkpoint inhibitors. Peripheral TCRbeta sequencing was intended to test whether TCR sequence diversity was altered and clonal T-cell expansion was caused by ivuxolimab. Among the roughly 52 dose-escalation patients, around 20 had hepatocellular carcinoma, around 15 melanoma, 9 renal cell carcinoma and 9 head and neck cancer. The paper covers the monotherapy dose-escalation part of the phase I ivuxolimab trial, which included N ≈ 50 patients. In the dose-escalation cohort, 82.7% of patients were male, and the mean age was roughly 60 years, with a range of 23 to 79. What the authors observed across the whole study: Low levels of normalized T-cell clonal expansion were also seen in some nonresponding patients. In the 0.1-3.0 mg/kg groups, partial responders had among the lowest normalized peripheral clonal expansion, particularly in CD8+ T cells. After ivuxolimab, expanded clones were on average more numerous among CD8+ T cells than among CD4+ T cells. At doses from 0.1 to 3.0 mg/kg, clonal expansion was seen in both CD4+ and CD8+ blood T cells between baseline and week 6. Antigen specificity was not determined for the clonally expanded peripheral T cells.

Based on the germline V gene, the CDR1 and CDR2 sequences are SGHTA and FQGNSA. The trim is 0 bases for V and 5 bases for J, with a gap of 4 bases between the germline ends. The CDR3, from cysteine to phenylalanine, totals 12 residues. Here the CDR3 DNA is all that survives: 36 bases in frame from base 1. This TCR was sampled from an adult with an advanced solid tumor such as melanoma, head and neck, liver or kidney cancer. The rearrangement combines TRBV7-2 with TRBJ2-5; no confident D gene assignment can be made. Sequenced here: CD4+ or CD8+ T cells sorted from blood, sampled in a trial of the OX40 agonist ivuxolimab. The nucleotide sequence reads as follows: TGTGCCAGCAGCTTAGCCCGTGAGACCCAGTACTTC. It translates as CASSLARETQYF.